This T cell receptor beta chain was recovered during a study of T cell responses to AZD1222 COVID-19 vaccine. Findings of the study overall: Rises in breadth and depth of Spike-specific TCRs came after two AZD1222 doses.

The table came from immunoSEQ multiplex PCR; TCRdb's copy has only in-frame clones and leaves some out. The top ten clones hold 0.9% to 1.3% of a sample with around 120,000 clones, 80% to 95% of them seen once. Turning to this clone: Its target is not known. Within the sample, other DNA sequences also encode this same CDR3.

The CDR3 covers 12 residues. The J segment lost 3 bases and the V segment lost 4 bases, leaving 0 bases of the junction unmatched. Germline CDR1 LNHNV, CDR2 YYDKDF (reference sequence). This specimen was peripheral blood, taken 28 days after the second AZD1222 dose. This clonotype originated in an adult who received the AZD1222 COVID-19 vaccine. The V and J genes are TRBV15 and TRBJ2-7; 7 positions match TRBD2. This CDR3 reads CATSTGGYEQYF. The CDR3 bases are TGTGCCACCAGCACGGGGGGCTACGAGCAGTACTTC.